This passage covers 22 T cell receptor beta chains from one sample sequenced in a study of T cell repertoires in cytomegalovirus infection. TCRdb fed the reads into MiXCR, producing one record per CDR3 protein. The repertoire consists of more than 500,000 distinct CDR3 sequences, with 16% occurring once and the leading ten covering roughly a quarter. The sequenced material came from CD8+ T cells from PBMCs. These receptors were taken from a human donor in good health (CMV status not recorded). Some clones in this sample may be carry-over from other donors' samples.

The chain combines TRBV9 with TRBJ2-1; D may be TRBD2 (6 bases). The ends were cut back, 0 bases at V and 7 bases at J, with 20 bases in the middle. The CDR3 is made up of 17 amino acids. Germline loops: CDR1 SGDLS, CDR2 YYNGEE. The CDR3 bases are TGTGCCAGCAGCGTAGAGGGTAGCGGAGCGTGGGTGAATGAGCAGTTCTTC. It yields the protein CASSVEGSGAWVNEQFF. Full variable domain (missing parts from reference TRBV9 and TRBJ2-1): DSGVTQTPKHLITATGQRVTLRCSPRSGDLSVYWYQQSLDQGLQFLIQYYNGEERAKGNILERFSAQQFPDLHSELNLSSLELGDSALYFCASSVEGSGAWVNEQFFGPGTRLTVL.

There are a few counts of this clonotype. The chain employs TRBV11-2 and TRBJ2-1, with TRBD2 matching over 10 bases. The junction had 7 bases not matched to a gene; V was cut back by 5 bases and J by 6 bases. This CDR3 contains 15 residues. CDR1 is SGHAT and CDR2 is FQNNGV in the germline V gene. CDR3 protein: CASSPLAGALNEQFF. Here the CDR3 DNA reads TGTGCCAGCAGCCCGCTAGCGGGGGCCCTCAATGAGCAGTTCTTC. The whole variable domain, remainder taken from reference TRBV11-2 and TRBJ2-1, is EAGVAQSPRYKIIEKRQSVAFWCNPISGHATLYWYQQILGQGPKLLIQFQNNGVVDDSQLPKDRFSAERLKGVDSTLKIQPAKLEDSAVYLCASSPLAGALNEQFFGPGTRLTVL.

As concerns this clonotype: A read error may account for a junction end that differs from germline. This sequence joins TRBV28 and TRBJ2-7, with D hard to call. Germline V gene lookup returns CDR1 MDHEN and CDR2 SYDVKM. This CDR3 is built from 12 residues. CDR3 sequence: CASSLYVREKYF. The CDR3 bases are TGTGCCAGCAGTTTATATGTGCGCGAGAAGTACTTC.

This clonotype was recorded a few times. The genes are TRBV10-1 and TRBJ1-6; D not resolved. V lost 4 bases and J lost 8, with 9 bases in between. Germline values: CDR1 WNHNN, CDR2 SYGVQD (reference sequence). This CDR3 spans 13 amino acids. CDR3 coding DNA: TGCGCCAGCAGTGGGCATCCTGATTCACCCCTCCACTTT. Amino acids: CASSGHPDSPLHF.

This clonotype has ten or more counts. This rearrangement joins TRBV12-3 or TRBV12-4 to TRBJ2-3, with TRBD1 identical over 9 bases. The CDR3 has 17 amino acids. Trimming took 2 bases from V and 2 from J; bases not matched to a gene: 8. CDR3 sequence reads: CASSLLEQGAITDTQYF. CDR3 DNA: TGTGCCAGCAGTTTATTGGAACAGGGGGCAATCACAGATACGCAGTATTTT.

J is TRBJ1-2 and V is TRBV28; no reliable D call. This CDR3 has 15 residues. The germline CDR1 and CDR2 sequences are MDHEN and SYDVKM. Deletions cut 5 bases from V and 7 bases from J, with 20 bases between. In DNA form, the CDR3 reads TGTGCCAGCAGTGCGTTATACCGGCAGGTTTCTGGCTACACCTTC. Translated: CASSALYRQVSGYTF.

This clonotype was counted between two and nine times. The genes are TRBV11-2 and TRBJ1-1; D unresolved. The V gene's germline CDR1 is SGHAT and CDR2 FQNNGV. CDR3 length equals 14 residues. V was clipped by 3 bases and J by 6 bases, with 14 bases between them. The DNA for the CDR3 is TGTGCCAGCAGCTTGATCGACATGGCGGCTGAAGCTTTCTTT. The encoded protein is CASSLIDMAAEAFF.

This clonotype was recorded a few times. The chain is built from TRBV5-5 and TRBJ2-1; maybe TRBD1 (5 bases). Trimming shortened V by 1 base and J by 7 bases, and 12 bases separated the two germline ends. The germline CDR1 and CDR2 sequences are SGHKS and YYEKEE (reference sequence). CDR3 size: 14 residues. This chain's CDR3 is CASSLRGLANEQFF. CDR3 nucleotides: TGTGCCAGCAGCTTGAGGGGTCTTGCGAATGAGCAGTTCTTC.

This clonotype was detected a few times. The V call is TRBV20-1, the J call TRBJ2-1; maybe TRBD2 (5 bases). The germline V gene encodes CDR1 DFQATT and CDR2 SNEGSKA (reference sequence). This CDR3 has 14 amino acids. V was shortened by 0 bases and J by 9 bases, with 15 bases between the two germline ends. The CDR3 DNA reads TGCAGTGCTAGAGACCCCGCGGGCACTATTGAGCAGTTCTTC. As protein: CSARDPAGTIEQFF.

The chain recombines TRBV19 with TRBJ2-7; a weak D match, TRBD2 (7 bases). The CDR3 runs 13 residues. Germline-derived CDR1 and CDR2 are LNHDA and SQIVND (reference sequence). V gave up 6 bases and J gave up 3 bases, with 12 bases separating them. The CDR3: CASRKGGDYEQYF. The CDR3 DNA is TGTGCCAGTAGGAAGGGGGGGGACTACGAGCAGTACTTC. Variable domain in full (rest from reference TRBV19 and TRBJ2-7): DGGITQSPKYLFRKEGQNVTLSCEQNLNHDAMYWYRQDPGQGLRLIYYSQIVNDFQKGDIAEGYSVSREKKESFPLTVTSAQKNPTAFYLCASRKGGDYEQYFGPGTRLTVT.

The chain links TRBV7-9 to TRBJ1-4, with D perhaps matching TRBD1 (6 bases). Per germline, CDR1 SEHNR and CDR2 FQNEAQ (reference sequence). The CDR3 consists of 16 residues. Trimming cost V 1 base and J 3 bases, with 12 bases left between them. CDR3 DNA: TGTGCCAGCAGCTTAGTAATTCGGACAGCTAATGAAAAACTGTTTTTT. Its translation is CASSLVIRTANEKLFF. Full variable domain (rest looked up from reference TRBV7-9 and TRBJ1-4): DTGVSQNPRHKITKRGQNVTFRCDPISEHNRLYWYRQTLGQGPEFLTYFQNEAQLEKSRLLSDRFSAERPKGSFSTLEIQRTEQGDSAMYLCASSLVIRTANEKLFFGSGTQLSVL.

This clonotype showed up many times. CDR3 bases: TGTGCCAGCATCCCTAGACTCCTGTTAAGCACAGATACGCAGTATTTT. This gives the protein CASIPRLLLSTDTQYF. The chain links TRBV7-9 to TRBJ2-3; D is unresolved. The CDR3 totals 16 residues. Germline lookup yields CDR1 SEHNR and CDR2 FQNEAQ (reference sequence). V was trimmed by 7 bases and J by 0 bases, leaving 17 bases between them. The full variable domain, in which reference TRBV7-9 and TRBJ2-3 provide the parts outside the CDR3, is DTGVSQNPRHKITKRGQNVTFRCDPISEHNRLYWYRQTLGQGPEFLTYFQNEAQLEKSRLLSDRFSAERPKGSFSTLEIQRTEQGDSAMYLCASIPRLLLSTDTQYFGPGTRLTVL.

A few counts support this clonotype. The chain employs TRBV4-1 and TRBJ2-1; D is unresolved. Germline assignment: CDR1 MGHRA and CDR2 YSYEKL. This CDR3 is 14 amino acids long. Deletions cut 2 bases from V and 5 bases from J, with 10 bases between. CDR3 DNA sequence: TGCGCCAGCAGCCAATTCGCCCTCGACAATGAGCAGTTCTTC. It encodes CASSQFALDNEQFF.

Comment on this clonotype: This clone may be a read error of a much larger clone one base away. In this CDR3 the conserved last residue, phenylalanine or tryptophan, is missing, so a read error is likely. J is TRBJ2-7 and V is TRBV7-3; the D gene could be TRBD1 or TRBD2 (6 bases each). Trimming took off 5 bases at V and 3 bases at J, with 17 bases between the two ends. CDR3 length: 15 amino acids. Germline V gives CDR1 SGHTA, CDR2 FQGTGA. The CDR3, as DNA: TGTGCCAGCAGCGCGACGGGGGCCCCCTTCTACGAGCAGTACTCC. Protein sequence: CASSATGAPFYEQYS.

This clonotype was observed many times. This rearrangement joins TRBV5-4 to TRBJ1-2; D call uncertain. Per germline, CDR1 SGHNT and CDR2 YYREEE (reference sequence). Trimming removed 4 bases at V and 7 bases at J, with 20 bases between. This CDR3 has 15 residues. CDR3 residues: CASSPFLGSPAGYTF. For the CDR3, the DNA is TGTGCCAGCAGCCCGTTTTTGGGGTCCCCTGCTGGCTACACCTTC. Full variable domain (rest looked up from reference TRBV5-4 and TRBJ1-2): ETGVTQSPTHLIKTRGQQVTLRCSSQSGHNTVSWYQQALGQGPQFIFQYYREEENGRGNFPPRFSGLQFPNYSSELNVNALELDDSALYLCASSPFLGSPAGYTFGSGTRLTVV.

This chain connects TRBV10-2 to TRBJ2-1; possible D gene TRBD2, 7 bases. This CDR3 comprises 15 residues. With 7 bases removed from V and 7 bases from J, the gap between germline ends came to 20 bases. CDR1 is WSHSY, CDR2 SAAADI, per germline. CDR3 protein: CASTLGGAGSNEQFF. The DNA for the CDR3 is TGCGCCAGCACTTTAGGGGGGGCTGGTTCTAATGAGCAGTTCTTC.

This clonotype was detected many times. The rearrangement uses TRBV19 and TRBJ1-1; TRBD1 matches 8 bases. V lost 4 bases, J lost 1 base, and 5 bases stayed unmatched. This CDR3 contains 15 residues. Germline CDR1 and CDR2: LNHDA and SQIVND (reference sequence). CDR3 in amino acids: CASSTQDRGNTEAFF. The CDR3 nucleotides read TGTGCCAGTAGTACCCAAGACAGGGGGAACACTGAAGCTTTCTTT.

To note about this clonotype: The conserved final phenylalanine or tryptophan is absent from the CDR3, which likely points to a read error. CDR3 amino acids: CASSLEYFYGYTL. CDR3 bases: TGTGCCAGCAGCCTCGAATATTTCTATGGCTACACCTTA. V usage is TRBV28 and J usage is TRBJ1-2; D is uncertain. Trimming shortened V by 6 bases and J by 4 bases, and 12 bases separated the two germline ends. Per the germline V gene, CDR1 is MDHEN and CDR2 is SYDVKM. This CDR3 has 13 amino acids.

The chain combines TRBV29-1 with TRBJ1-6, with TRBD1 matching over 9 bases. The CDR3 is 13 residues long. Germline V gives CDR1 SQVTM, CDR2 ANQGSEA. The V and J ends lost 4 bases and 5 bases, in that order; junction bases with no gene match: 0. The CDR3 DNA reads TGCAGCGTTGGGACAGGGGATAATTCACCCCTCCACTTT. Amino acids: CSVGTGDNSPLHF.

This clonotype has at least ten counts. The rearrangement uses TRBV28 and TRBJ1-5; D unclear. Germline V gene data show CDR1 as MDHEN and CDR2 as SYDVKM. Between the trimmed V and J ends, which lost 3 bases and 4 bases, there was a span of 13 bases. The CDR3 is 15 amino acids. CDR3 nucleotide sequence: TGTGCCAGCAGTTTCACAAGGGAGCGGAATCAGCCCCAGCATTTT. As protein: CASSFTRERNQPQHF.

This clonotype was detected only a few times. V is TRBV2 and J is TRBJ1-1, with a tentative D call TRBD1 (5 bases). V shed 2 bases and J shed 3 bases, with 7 bases lying between them. This CDR3 region has 13 residues. From germline, CDR1 is SNHLY and CDR2 FYNNEI. This CDR3 is CASSERRDTEAFF. CDR3 coding DNA: TGTGCCAGCAGTGAACGCAGGGACACTGAAGCTTTCTTT.

This clonotype turned up a few times. The chain combines TRBV5-1 with TRBJ1-1; the D gene is possibly TRBD1 (5 bases). Trimming pared 5 bases from V and 1 base from J, leaving 9 bases between. From germline, CDR1 is SGHRS and CDR2 YFSETQ. The CDR3 consists of 13 residues. As DNA, the CDR3 is TGCGCCAGCAGAGGGGTTACGAACACTGAAGCTTTCTTT. Residues: CASRGVTNTEAFF.